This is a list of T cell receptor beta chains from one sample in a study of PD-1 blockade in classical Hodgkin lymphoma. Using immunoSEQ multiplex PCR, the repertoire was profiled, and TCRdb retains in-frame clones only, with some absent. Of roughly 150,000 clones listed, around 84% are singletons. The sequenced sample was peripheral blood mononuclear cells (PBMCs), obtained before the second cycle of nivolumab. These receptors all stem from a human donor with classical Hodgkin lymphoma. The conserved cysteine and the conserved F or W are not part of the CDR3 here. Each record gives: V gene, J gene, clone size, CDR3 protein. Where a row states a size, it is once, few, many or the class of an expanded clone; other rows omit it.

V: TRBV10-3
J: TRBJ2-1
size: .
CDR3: AISGSGLIPGEQF

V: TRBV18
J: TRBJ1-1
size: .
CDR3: ASSPTDTPNTEAF

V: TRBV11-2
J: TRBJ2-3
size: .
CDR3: ASSKGTADTQY

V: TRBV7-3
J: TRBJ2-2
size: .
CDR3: ASSLLLSTGELF

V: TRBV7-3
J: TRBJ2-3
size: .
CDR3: ASSVMGLVTDTQY

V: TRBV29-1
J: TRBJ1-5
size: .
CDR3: SAGQGANQPQH

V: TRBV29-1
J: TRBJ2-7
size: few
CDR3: SVAGTGGREQY

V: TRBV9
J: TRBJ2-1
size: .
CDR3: ASSVDRSSYNEQF

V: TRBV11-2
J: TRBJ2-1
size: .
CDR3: ASSPRLAGSSYNEQF

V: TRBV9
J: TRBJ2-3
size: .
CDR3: ASSVVGHGLTTDTQY

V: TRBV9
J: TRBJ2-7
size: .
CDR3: ASSVAPGGYEQY

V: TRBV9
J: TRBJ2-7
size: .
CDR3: ASSVRGQGGEQY

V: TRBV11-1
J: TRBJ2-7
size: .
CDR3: ASSSGGTAGYEQY

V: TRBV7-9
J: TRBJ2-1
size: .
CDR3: ASSSRQGYNEQF

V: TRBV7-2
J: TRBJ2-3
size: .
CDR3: ASSLAGLAIDTQY